Following are 27 T cell receptor beta chains from one sample sequenced in a study of blood T cell repertoires in COVID-19. Sequencing was performed with immunoSEQ multiplex PCR; in TCRdb, only in-frame clones are kept and a portion is missing. This table holds 300,000 to 400,000 clones, about 92% found once. The sample taken for sequencing was PBMCs or T cells enriched from blood (not recorded which). The source is a man in his 60s who had recovered from COVID-19.

The count of this clone is one. The chain recombines TRBV27 with TRBJ2-7; TRBD1 aligns across 7 bases. Germline-derived CDR1 and CDR2 are MNHEY and SMNVEV (reference sequence). V lost 6 bases and J lost 6; bases outside the gene matches: 8. CDR3 size: 13 residues. The CDR3 loop reads CASSLDRAREQYF. The DNA for the CDR3 is TGTGCCAGCAGCCTAGACAGGGCTCGCGAGCAGTACTTC.

The chain joins TRBV6-5 to TRBJ2-1, with a weak D call TRBD1 (5 bases). Germline loops: CDR1 MNHEY, CDR2 SVGAGI. The CDR3 runs 14 residues. V was shortened by 5 bases and J by 7 bases, with 15 bases between the two germline ends. The CDR3 reads CASSKLQGLNEQFF. As DNA, the CDR3 is TGTGCCAGCAGTAAACTCCAGGGTCTTAATGAGCAGTTCTTC.

The chain is built from TRBV4-1 and TRBJ2-3; 13 nucleotides agree with TRBD2. J lost 5 bases, V lost 1 base, and 6 bases had no gene match. Germline-derived CDR1 and CDR2 are MGHRA and YSYEKL. This CDR3 has 17 residues. In DNA form, the CDR3 reads TGCGCCAGCAGCCAAGGAAGGACTAGCGGGAGTATAGATACGCAGTATTTT. The encoded protein is CASSQGRTSGSIDTQYF.

V usage is TRBV3-1 (or the pseudogene TRBV3-2) and J usage is TRBJ2-5, with D perhaps matching TRBD1 (5 bases). Trimming removed 1 base at V and 1 base at J, with 16 bases between. CDR3 length: 17 amino acids. Germline loops: CDR1 LGHDT, CDR2 YNNKEL (reference sequence). CDR3 bases: TGTGCCAGCAGCCAAGGGGGCCACCACGCCATCCAAGAGACCCAGTACTTC. It translates to CASSQGGHHAIQETQYF.

The chain uses TRBV19 and TRBJ1-5; D is ambiguous. CDR1 and CDR2 from the germline V gene are LNHDA and SQIVND (reference sequence). The CDR3 spans 13 residues. Trimming shortened V by 7 bases and J by 9 bases, and 16 bases separated the two germline ends. The CDR3 loop reads CASKIAGKGPQHF. CDR3 bases: TGTGCCAGTAAGATTGCGGGGAAGGGGCCCCAGCATTTT.

The rearrangement links TRBV5-1 to TRBJ2-2, with D tentatively TRBD2 (5 bases). Trimming removed 2 bases at V and 1 base at J, with 6 bases between. Germline V gives CDR1 SGHRS, CDR2 YFSETQ. This CDR3 has 14 amino acids. CDR3 DNA: TGCGCCAGCAGCTTTGGAGGGAACACCGGGGAGCTGTTTTTT. This translates into CASSFGGNTGELFF.

The CDR3 DNA follows: TGTGCCAGCAGTTTAGGACAGGGAGTCGGGGAGCTGTTTTTT. Translated: CASSLGQGVGELFF. This chain joins TRBV27 and TRBJ2-2, with 8 nucleotides matching TRBD1. The V gene end was trimmed by 2 bases and the J gene end by 7 bases; junction bases not matched to a gene: 3. The CDR3 sequence is 14 residues long. In germline, CDR1 is MNHEY, CDR2 SMNVEV (reference sequence).

This sequence joins TRBV7-2 and TRBJ2-2, with TRBD1 matching 9 bases. The CDR3 runs to 16 residues. J was trimmed by 5 bases and V by 6 bases; bases with no gene match: 10. Germline CDR1 is SGHTA and CDR2 is FQGNSA. This CDR3 reads CASSYHDRGGTGELFF. CDR3 nucleotide sequence: TGTGCCAGCAGTTACCATGACAGGGGGGGTACCGGGGAGCTGTTTTTT.

The chain uses TRBV30 and TRBJ2-5; no firm D call. V shed 0 bases and J shed 5 bases, with 10 bases lying between them. The germline V gene encodes CDR1 GTSNPN and CDR2 SVGIG (reference sequence). This CDR3 comprises 13 residues. The CDR3 loop is CAWSVQTAETQYF. CDR3 nucleotides: TGTGCCTGGAGTGTACAGACGGCGGAGACCCAGTACTTC.

The chain joins TRBV19 to TRBJ1-1; D is unresolved. The CDR3 spans 14 residues. Looked up from germline, CDR1 is LNHDA and CDR2 is SQIVND (reference sequence). V was shortened by 3 bases and J by 5 bases, with 13 bases between the two germline ends. The CDR3 sequence is CASSMKAGSTEAFF. The CDR3 region has the DNA TGTGCCAGTAGTATGAAGGCGGGGAGTACTGAAGCTTTCTTT.

V gene TRBV9 combines with J gene TRBJ2-1; TRBD2 matches 11 bases. Germline values: CDR1 SGDLS, CDR2 YYNGEE. The CDR3 has 16 amino acids. V lost 2 bases to trimming and J lost 8 bases; unmatched junction nucleotides: 9. The DNA of the CDR3 is TGTGCCAGCAGCGTTCTAGCGGGAGGCCCTACTCATGAGCAGTTCTTC. Its protein is CASSVLAGGPTHEQFF.

The chain combines TRBV10-3 with TRBJ1-2; D not certain. V dropped 0 bases and J dropped 8 bases, with 7 bases sitting between them. The CDR3 is made up of 12 amino acids. The germline CDR1 and CDR2 sequences are ENHRY and SYGVKD. The CDR3 coding sequence is TGTGCCATCAGTGAGTCGTACGAGGGCTACACCTTC. Residues: CAISESYEGYTF.

The chain carries TRBV2 and TRBJ2-1; D might be TRBD2 (6 bases). There are 14 residues in the CDR3. Germline V gene sequence: CDR1 SNHLY, CDR2 FYNNEI. Trimming shortened V by 4 bases and J by 5 bases, and 12 bases separated the two germline ends. The CDR3 region has the DNA TGTGCCAGCAGTGCGGGAGAATTCGACAATGAGCAGTTCTTC. Its protein is CASSAGEFDNEQFF. The whole variable domain, remainder taken from reference TRBV2 and TRBJ2-1, is EPEVTQTPSHQVTQMGQEVILRCVPISNHLYFYWYRQILGQKVEFLVSFYNNEISEKSEIFDDQFSVERPDGSNFTLKIRSTKLEDSAMYFCASSAGEFDNEQFFGPGTRLTVL.

V gene TRBV7-3 combines with J gene TRBJ2-2, with 7 bases identical to TRBD1. Germline V lookup: CDR1 SGHTA, CDR2 FQGTGA. The CDR3 spans 17 residues. V trimming: 3 bases; J trimming: 2 bases; junction bases outside the gene matches: 9. The CDR3 reads CASSFPRDSHNTGELFF. In DNA form, the CDR3 reads TGTGCCAGCAGCTTCCCCAGGGACAGCCACAACACCGGGGAGCTGTTTTTT.

This clone showed up just a few times. The chain has TRBV7-9 and TRBJ1-3; D gene uncertain. Germline values: CDR1 SEHNR, CDR2 FQNEAQ (reference sequence). V lost 4 bases to trimming and J lost 3 bases, with 7 bases between them. The CDR3 contains 13 residues. The CDR3: CASSSGFGNTIYF. In DNA form, the CDR3 reads TGTGCCAGCAGCTCGGGGTTTGGAAACACCATATATTTT.

The chain joins TRBV12-5 to TRBJ2-7; 8 nucleotides line up with TRBD2. CDR1 and CDR2 (germline): LGHNT, FRNRAP. The CDR3 is 15 residues long. V gave up 3 bases and J gave up 6 bases; unmatched junction bases: 10. CDR3 protein: CASGFPGTSLSEQYF. CDR3 DNA: TGTGCTAGTGGTTTTCCCGGGACTAGTCTGTCCGAGCAGTACTTC.

This CDR3 reads CASVDTSSYNEQFF. CDR3 in DNA: TGTGCCAGTGTGGACACGAGCTCCTACAATGAGCAGTTCTTC. J is TRBJ2-1 and V is TRBV6-5, with D maybe TRBD1 (5 bases). Germline CDR1 is MNHEY and CDR2 is SVGAGI. The CDR3 runs 14 residues. Between the trimmed V and J ends, which lost 9 bases and 0 bases, there was a span of 12 bases.

The chain has TRBV30 and TRBJ1-5; tentatively, D is TRBD1 (5 bases). This CDR3 comprises 13 residues. Looked up from germline, CDR1 is GTSNPN and CDR2 is SVGIG (reference sequence). The ends were cut back, 2 bases at V and 5 bases at J, with 10 bases in the middle. CDR3 nucleotides: TGTGCCTGGAGTCGGGGGGTGTATCAGCCCCAGCATTTT. It yields the protein CAWSRGVYQPQHF.

This clone occurred once. The V gene is TRBV19, the J gene TRBJ1-5; D perhaps matches TRBD1 (6 bases). V lost 4 bases to trimming and J lost 0 bases, with 10 bases between them. The CDR3 extends over 15 amino acids. Germline V gene data show CDR1 as LNHDA and CDR2 as SQIVND (reference sequence). The CDR3 DNA sequence: TGTGCCAGTAGTACGGCAGGGGATAGCAATCAGCCCCAGCATTTT. It translates to CASSTAGDSNQPQHF.

The chain has TRBV12-3 or TRBV12-4 and TRBJ1-1, with 9 bases that match TRBD1. The V gene end was trimmed by 6 bases and the J gene end by 6 bases; junction bases not matched to a gene: 5. The length of the CDR3 is 13 residues. The CDR3 sequence: CASSFRQGAEAFF. The CDR3 coding sequence is TGTGCCAGCAGCTTCAGACAGGGGGCTGAAGCTTTCTTT.

The chain combines TRBV2 with TRBJ2-5, with a possible D match to TRBD2 (5 bases). V was pared by 4 bases and J by 10 bases, with 13 bases between. This CDR3 has 12 amino acids. CDR1 is SNHLY and CDR2 is FYNNEI in the germline V gene. The CDR3 here is CASSVGSEDQYF. The DNA for the CDR3 is TGTGCCAGCAGTGTTGGTTCGGAGGACCAGTACTTC.

This clone was observed a single time. This chain links TRBV6-6 with TRBJ1-1, with a tentative D call TRBD1 (6 bases). The CDR3 extends over 14 amino acids. The germline gives CDR1 MNHNY, CDR2 SVGAGI (reference sequence). Trimming took 5 bases from V and 4 from J, leaving 14 bases between them. The CDR3 region is CASSRGAVFTEAFF. The CDR3 coding sequence is TGTGCCAGCAGTCGGGGGGCGGTTTTCACTGAAGCTTTCTTT.

J is TRBJ2-3 and V is TRBV29-1; 8 bases are a match to TRBD2. Trimming at V came to 3 bases and at J to 1 base, leaving 6 bases not matched to a gene. The CDR3 consists of 15 residues. Germline V lookup: CDR1 SQVTM, CDR2 ANQGSEA. The CDR3 DNA reads as TGCAGCGTTGAGGGTGCGGGAGGCGGCACAGATACGCAGTATTTT. It encodes CSVEGAGGGTDTQYF.

The chain links TRBV6-9 to TRBJ2-7; 9 nucleotides align to TRBD1. Unmatched junction bases numbered 4, after V lost 2 bases and J lost 5 bases. CDR1 and CDR2 from the germline V gene are MNHGY and SVAAGI. The CDR3 is made up of 14 amino acids. The CDR3 loop is CASSYLGTGHEQYF. The CDR3 nucleotides are TGTGCCAGCAGTTATCTGGGGACAGGGCACGAGCAGTACTTC.

The J gene is TRBJ2-7, the V gene TRBV19; D gene uncertain. Germline assignment: CDR1 LNHDA and CDR2 SQIVND (reference sequence). V lost 10 bases to trimming and J lost 1 base, with 11 bases between them. The CDR3 has 12 amino acids. This CDR3 reads CATRGSSYEQYF. The CDR3 nucleotides read TGTGCCACCCGAGGCAGTTCCTACGAGCAGTACTTC.

The chain joins TRBV12-3 or TRBV12-4 to TRBJ1-4; D not certain. The CDR3 spans 13 residues. V dropped 1 base and J dropped 8 bases, with 8 bases sitting between them. As DNA, the CDR3 is TGTGCCAGCAGTTTAGGAGGGAAAGAAAAACTGTTTTTT. It is translated as CASSLGGKEKLFF.

This chain joins TRBV10-3 and TRBJ2-7; 8 nucleotides align to TRBD1. The CDR3 is 12 residues long. Trimming cost V 2 bases and J 10 bases; bases outside gene matches: 4. Germline CDR1 and CDR2: ENHRY and SYGVKD. CDR3 nucleotides: TGTGCCATCAGTGAGACAGGGGGAGGCCAGTACTTC. Protein sequence: CAISETGGGQYF.